The 19 T cell receptor beta chains listed next were all sequenced from one sample in a study of blood T cell repertoires in COVID-19. The assay was immunoSEQ multiplex PCR, and TCRdb's table has in-frame clones only and misses some. This table holds about 400,000 clones, about nine tenths found once. Material for sequencing was peripheral blood. These receptors came from a woman aged 25-40 years with active or convalescent COVID-19.

This rearrangement joins TRBV2 to TRBJ2-3; D not certain. V lost 4 bases and J 5 bases, leaving 13 bases between the germline ends. Germline values: CDR1 SNHLY, CDR2 FYNNEI. This CDR3 spans 14 amino acids. In DNA, the CDR3 is TGTGCCAGCAGTGCCCTCACCCCCGGAGATACGCAGTATTTT. This translates into CASSALTPGDTQYF. Full variable domain (remainder filled in from reference TRBV2 and TRBJ2-3): EPEVTQTPSHQVTQMGQEVILRCVPISNHLYFYWYRQILGQKVEFLVSFYNNEISEKSEIFDDQFSVERPDGSNFTLKIRSTKLEDSAMYFCASSALTPGDTQYFGPGTRLTVL.

The V and J genes are TRBV10-3 and TRBJ2-7; D ambiguous. Trimming cost V 11 bases and J 2 bases, with 16 bases left between them. This CDR3 spans 13 amino acids. Germline V gives CDR1 ENHRY, CDR2 SYGVKD. In DNA form, the CDR3 reads TGTGCCTCGACGAGGAGCCTGACCTACGAGCAGTACTTC. Its translation is CASTRSLTYEQYF.

The chain couples TRBV7-8 to TRBJ1-6, with 7 bases fitting TRBD1. Germline V gene sequence: CDR1 SGHVS, CDR2 FQNEAQ. The CDR3 covers 14 residues. J was trimmed by 14 bases and V by 5 bases; bases with no gene match: 12. CDR3 protein: CASSQGDRGQALHF. Here the CDR3 DNA reads TGTGCCAGCAGCCAGGGGGACAGAGGTCAGGCCCTCCACTTT.

In its sample, this clone was seen a few times. V and J are TRBV4-1 and TRBJ2-3; 9 nucleotides line up with TRBD2. Germline V gene data show CDR1 as MGHRA and CDR2 as YSYEKL. The J segment lost 1 base and the V segment lost 4 bases, leaving 6 bases of the junction unmatched. This CDR3 is built from 16 residues. The CDR3 is CASSLRSSGGTDTQYF. CDR3 DNA sequence: TGCGCCAGCAGCCTGCGGTCTAGCGGGGGCACAGATACGCAGTATTTT.

This sequence joins TRBV3-1 (or the pseudogene TRBV3-2) and TRBJ1-2; no firm D call. V dropped 0 bases and J dropped 7 bases, with 9 bases sitting between them. The CDR3 length is 13 residues. Germline-derived CDR1 and CDR2 are LGHDT and YNNKEL (reference sequence). The CDR3 DNA reads as TGTGCCAGCAGCCAAGATGATAAAGCTGGCTACACCTTC. This sequence encodes CASSQDDKAGYTF.

This chain connects TRBV24-1 to TRBJ1-2, with unresolved D. The CDR3 spans 11 residues. Germline CDR1 KGHDR, CDR2 SFDVKD. V gave up 12 bases and J gave up 7 bases, with 14 bases separating them. As DNA, the CDR3 is TGTGCCCCCCACTCGAGGGCTGGCTACACCTTC. Protein product: CAPHSRAGYTF.

The chain uses TRBV30 and TRBJ2-7; D may be TRBD1 (8 bases). The CDR3 covers 14 residues. V was pared by 0 bases and J by 3 bases, with 12 bases between. In germline, CDR1 is GTSNPN, CDR2 SVGIG (reference sequence). The CDR3 nucleotides read TGTGCCTGGAGTGTACACAGGGGGGGCTACGAGCAGTACTTC. It specifies CAWSVHRGGYEQYF.

The chain joins TRBV13 to TRBJ2-3; 7 nucleotides line up with TRBD1. The CDR3 is 19 residues long. The germline CDR1 and CDR2 sequences are PRHDT and FYEKMQ (reference sequence). V gave up 8 bases and J gave up 0 bases; unmatched junction bases: 20. The CDR3 bases are TGTGCCAGCGAGACCGTCCGACAGGGATCTCAATTCAGCACAGATACGCAGTATTTT. Translated, it gives CASETVRQGSQFSTDTQYF.

The chain links TRBV9 to TRBJ1-1; D uncertain. The CDR3 is 15 residues long. Trimming pared 4 bases from V and 2 bases from J, leaving 15 bases between. The germline CDR1 and CDR2 sequences are SGDLS and YYNGEE. The CDR3 reads CASSPRATVNTEAFF. In DNA form, the CDR3 reads TGTGCCAGCAGCCCGAGAGCCACAGTAAACACTGAAGCTTTCTTT.

The gene calls are TRBV2 and TRBJ1-2, with D perhaps matching TRBD1 (5 bases). Germline CDR1 and CDR2: SNHLY and FYNNEI. This CDR3 has 15 residues. V lost 3 bases and J lost 7, with 18 bases in between. The CDR3 loop is CASSDSPGGGGGYTF. The CDR3 region has the DNA TGTGCCAGCAGTGACTCCCCGGGGGGAGGTGGTGGCTACACCTTC.

CDR3 sequence: CAWSLPLSPGTEAFF. Written as DNA, the CDR3 is TGTGCCTGGAGTTTGCCATTGAGCCCAGGGACTGAAGCTTTCTTT. This chain links TRBV30 with TRBJ1-1; maybe TRBD1 (5 bases). The CDR3 spans 15 residues. The ends were cut back, 2 bases at V and 5 bases at J, with 18 bases in the middle. Germline V gene data show CDR1 as GTSNPN and CDR2 as SVGIG (reference sequence).

The chain links TRBV15 to TRBJ2-1; D gene ambiguous. V was pared by 0 bases and J by 6 bases, with 9 bases between. The CDR3 is 14 residues long. The germline V gene encodes CDR1 LNHNV and CDR2 YYDKDF (reference sequence). The CDR3 reads CATSRDNPGNEQFF. The CDR3 DNA reads as TGTGCCACCAGCAGAGATAATCCCGGCAATGAGCAGTTCTTC.

The rearrangement uses TRBV12-5 and TRBJ1-2, with D unclear. The CDR3 is 15 residues long. CDR1 and CDR2 (germline): LGHNT, FRNRAP. V lost 8 bases and J lost 5, with 21 bases in between. In nucleotides, the CDR3 is TGTGCTAGTTCCCACCCCGGGGAGGGAGTGTATGGCTACACCTTC. Amino acid sequence: CASSHPGEGVYGYTF.

The chain couples TRBV6-5 to TRBJ2-2; 7 positions agree with TRBD1. This CDR3 comprises 14 residues. The germline gives CDR1 MNHEY, CDR2 SVGAGI. V dropped 2 bases and J dropped 3; count of bases not matched to a gene: 0. CDR3 protein: CASSYDRDTGELFF. The CDR3 coding sequence is TGTGCCAGCAGTTACGACAGGGACACCGGGGAGCTGTTTTTT.

The sample holds a few counts of this clone. V gene TRBV15 combines with J gene TRBJ2-7; no clear D. V was clipped by 5 bases and J by 6 bases, with 17 bases between them. Germline V CDR1 and CDR2: LNHNV, YYDKDF (reference sequence). The CDR3 covers 14 residues. The DNA for the CDR3 is TGTGCCACCAGCTCTGCCGAGTTTCCTCGCGAGCAGTACTTC. It translates to CATSSAEFPREQYF.

As regards this clone: An end of the junction does not agree with germline; a read error may underlie this. This chain connects TRBV2 to TRBJ2-2; D is ambiguous. There are 12 residues in the CDR3. The germline gives CDR1 SNHLY, CDR2 FYNNEI. The CDR3 spells CASIQNAGELFF. The CDR3, as DNA: TGTGCCAGCATACAGAACGCCGGGGAGCTGTTTTTT.

This chain uses TRBV27 with TRBJ1-1, with D possibly TRBD1 on 5 matching bases. CDR1 is MNHEY and CDR2 is SMNVEV in the germline V gene (reference sequence). V lost 9 bases and J 1 base, leaving 15 bases between the germline ends. CDR3 length equals 14 residues. The DNA of the CDR3 is TGTGCCAGAGTTTCGGGGGGATCGAACACTGAAGCTTTCTTT. Its translation: CARVSGGSNTEAFF.

The CDR3 sequence is CASRQIAGGTDTQYF. In DNA form, the CDR3 reads TGTGCCAGTAGACAAATAGCGGGGGGCACAGATACGCAGTATTTT. The chain combines TRBV19 with TRBJ2-3; 9 bases match TRBD2. V lost 6 bases to trimming and J lost 1 base; unmatched junction nucleotides: 5. Germline V lookup: CDR1 LNHDA, CDR2 SQIVND (reference sequence). The CDR3 totals 15 residues.

This clone was detected once. The gene calls are TRBV9 and TRBJ1-1, with D possibly matching TRBD1 (6 bases). The CDR3 totals 13 residues. The V end was cut by 4 bases, the J end by 7 bases, with 14 bases between. Germline CDR1 SGDLS, CDR2 YYNGEE. As DNA, the CDR3 is TGTGCCAGCAGCTTAGGACAGAGGAGTGAAGCTTTCTTT. Amino acids: CASSLGQRSEAFF.